Listed below are T cell receptor beta chains from one sample, sequenced in a study of cytomegalovirus exposure and HLA in healthy donors. Some clones are missing from TCRdb's copy, which holds only in-frame ones; the method was immunoSEQ multiplex PCR. Of roughly 150,000 clones detected, about nine tenths appear once; the ten largest clones hold 4% to 4.5%. The sequenced sample consisted of PBMCs. These receptors were obtained from a young man in good health and CMV-seropositive. CDR3s include the opening cysteine and the closing phenylalanine or tryptophan. The order of the fields is clone size, V gene, J gene, D gene, CDR3 protein, CDR3 DNA. D genes are given only for firm matches. Expanded clones get a size class; other rows say once, few or many, or leave the size out.

>NA|TRBV15|TRBJ1-3|NA
CATSRDHMPGNTIYF
TGTGCCACCAGCAGAGATCACATGCCTGGAAACACCATATATTTT
>NA|TRBV10-3|TRBJ1-2|TRBD1
CAISEGQDYYGYTF
TGTGCCATCAGTGAGGGACAGGACTATTATGGCTACACCTTC
>NA|TRBV6-5|TRBJ1-2|NA
CASRRSGGGYTF
TGTGCCAGCAGACGTTCGGGCGGGGGCTACACCTTC
>NA|TRBV28|TRBJ1-2|TRBD1
CASSFAGGLGYTF
TGTGCCAGCAGTTTCGCAGGGGGCCTCGGCTACACCTTC
>NA|TRBV5-1|TRBJ2-1|TRBD1
CASSLEGQGSYNEQFF
TGCGCCAGCAGCTTGGAGGGACAGGGATCCTACAATGAGCAGTTCTTC
>NA|TRBV19|TRBJ2-7|TRBD1
CASSHRDRGSEQYF
TGTGCCAGTAGCCACCGGGACAGGGGGAGCGAGCAGTACTTC
>NA|TRBV9|TRBJ2-1|TRBD2
CASSVTSGGEQFF
TGTGCCAGCAGCGTCACTAGCGGGGGTGAGCAGTTCTTC
>few|TRBV6-1|TRBJ1-2|NA
CASSVTSGEGYTF
TGTGCCAGCAGTGTAACGTCAGGGGAAGGCTACACCTTC
>NA|TRBV7-9|TRBJ2-5|TRBD1
CASSWDRVSQETQYF
TGTGCCAGCAGCTGGGACAGGGTTTCTCAAGAGACCCAGTACTTC
>NA|TRBV5-5|TRBJ2-1|NA
CASSRDLYNEQFF
TGTGCCAGCAGCCGGGATCTTTACAATGAGCAGTTCTTC
>NA|TRBV10-1|TRBJ2-1|NA
CASSESKVQGGKTYNEQFF
TGCGCCAGCAGTGAGTCTAAAGTCCAGGGGGGTAAAACCTACAATGAGCAGTTCTTC
>NA|TRBV27|TRBJ2-7|NA
CATGLTGYEQYF
TGTGCCACCGGACTTACGGGCTACGAGCAGTACTTC
>NA|TRBV30|TRBJ2-7|NA
CAWSRLEGTYEQYF
TGTGCCTGGAGTAGATTAGAGGGCACCTACGAGCAGTACTTC
>NA|TRBV2|TRBJ2-7|TRBD2
CASIQLAGVFEQYF
TGTGCCAGCATTCAACTAGCGGGAGTCTTCGAGCAGTACTTC
>NA|TRBV11-1|TRBJ2-7|NA
CASSRSLYEQYF
TGTGCCAGCAGCCGGAGCCTCTACGAGCAGTACTTC
>NA|TRBV6-6|TRBJ2-7|NA
CASSYSGFYYEQYF
TGTGCCAGCAGTTACTCCGGTTTCTACTACGAGCAGTACTTC
>NA|TRBV7-6|TRBJ2-3|TRBD2
CASSLGISGRAGDTQYF
TGTGCCAGCAGCTTAGGAATAAGCGGGAGGGCCGGAGATACGCAGTATTTT
>NA|TRBV5-4|TRBJ1-2|NA
CASSLAGGDGYTF
TGTGCCAGCAGCTTGGCCGGGGGGGATGGCTACACTTTC
>NA|TRBV4-1|TRBJ1-4|NA
CASSQEEGGWSNEKLFF
TGCGCCAGCAGCCAGGAGGAAGGGGGATGGTCTAATGAAAAACTGTTTTTT
>NA|TRBV2|TRBJ1-1|NA
CASSDWRKEAFF
TGTGCCAGCAGTGACTGGAGGAAAGAAGCTTTCTTT
>NA|TRBV7-9|TRBJ1-4|NA
CASSSRGYDNEKLFF
TGTGCCAGCAGCTCCAGGGGATATGATAATGAAAAACTGTTTTTT
>NA|TRBV7-6|TRBJ2-5|NA
CASSVTGGAGETQYF
TGTGCCAGCAGCGTTACTGGGGGGGCCGGGGAGACCCAGTACTTC
>NA|TRBV6-6|TRBJ1-1|NA
CASSYRGVNTEAFF
TGTGCCAGCAGTTACCGGGGGGTGAACACTGAAGCTTTCTTT
>few|TRBV4-2|TRBJ2-3|NA
CASSQGLATGADTQYF
TGTGCCAGCAGCCAAGGTCTAGCGACGGGGGCAGATACGCAGTATTTT
>NA|TRBV7-7|TRBJ2-1|TRBD2
CASSLGLAGVGDEQFF
TGTGCTAGCAGCTTAGGACTAGCGGGAGTAGGGGATGAGCAGTTCTTC
>NA|TRBV10-3|TRBJ2-5|TRBD1
CAISSSPEGQGAGETQYF
TGTGCCATCAGTTCCTCCCCGGAGGGACAGGGGGCGGGAGAGACCCAGTACTTC
>NA|TRBV4-2|TRBJ2-7|TRBD2
CASSQDLASGSYEQYF
TGTGCCAGCAGCCAAGATCTTGCTAGCGGATCTTACGAGCAGTACTTC
>NA|TRBV19|TRBJ1-5|NA
CASSMSGVSNQPQHF
TGTGCCAGTAGTATGTCGGGAGTTAGCAATCAGCCCCAGCATTTT
>NA|TRBV5-1|TRBJ2-1|TRBD1
CASSFGSTGVMNEQFF
TGCGCCAGCAGCTTCGGCTCGACAGGGGTGATGAATGAGCAGTTCTTC
>NA|TRBV6-1|TRBJ2-3|NA
CASSEQGSSTDTQYF
TGTGCCAGCAGTGAACAGGGTTCAAGCACAGATACGCAGTATTTT
>few|TRBV5-8|TRBJ2-7|TRBD2
CASSLSRLAGGYEQYF
TGTGCCAGCAGCTTGTCGCGACTAGCGGGAGGCTACGAGCAGTACTTC
>NA|TRBV7-8|TRBJ1-5|NA
CASSLALRGGSNQPQHF
TGTGCCAGCAGCTTAGCGCTCCGGGGAGGGAGCAATCAGCCCCAGCATTTT
>NA|TRBV7-5|TRBJ2-1|NA
CAKRGEAKAGARDNEQFF
TGTGCCAAAAGGGGGGAGGCCAAAGCGGGGGCACGGGACAATGAGCAGTTCTTC